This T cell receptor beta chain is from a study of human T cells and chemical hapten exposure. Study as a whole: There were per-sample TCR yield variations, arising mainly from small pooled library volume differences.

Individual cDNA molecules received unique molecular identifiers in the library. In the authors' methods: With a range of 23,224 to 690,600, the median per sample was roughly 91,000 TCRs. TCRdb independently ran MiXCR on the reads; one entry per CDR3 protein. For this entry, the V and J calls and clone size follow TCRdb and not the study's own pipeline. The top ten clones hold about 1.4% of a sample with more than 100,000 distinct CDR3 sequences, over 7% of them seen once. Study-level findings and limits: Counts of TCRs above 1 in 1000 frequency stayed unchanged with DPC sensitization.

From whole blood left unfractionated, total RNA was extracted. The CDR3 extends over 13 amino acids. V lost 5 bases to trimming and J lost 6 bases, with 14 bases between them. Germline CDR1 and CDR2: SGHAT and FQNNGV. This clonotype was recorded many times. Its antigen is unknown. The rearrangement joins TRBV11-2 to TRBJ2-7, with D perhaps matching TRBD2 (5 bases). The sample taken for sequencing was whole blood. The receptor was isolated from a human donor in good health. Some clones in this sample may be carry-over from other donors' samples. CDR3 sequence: CASSRGPGGEQYF. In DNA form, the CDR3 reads TGTGCCAGCAGCCGAGGGCCCGGCGGCGAGCAGTACTTC.